One and the same sample provided the 31 T cell receptor beta chains below, sequenced in a study of identifying expanded T cells in peripheral blood. The table came from immunoSEQ multiplex PCR; TCRdb's copy has only in-frame clones and leaves some out. Of about 53,000 clones listed, approximately 80% were seen once; the top ten hold approximately 15%. The sample comprised blood. The receptors here all came from a person aged 18 to 69 in good health.

V gene TRBV5-1 combines with J gene TRBJ2-3; weak D call: TRBD2 (6 bases). V dropped 7 bases and J dropped 2 bases, with 17 bases sitting between them. The CDR3 spans 15 residues. The germline gives CDR1 SGHRS, CDR2 YFSETQ. Written as DNA, the CDR3 is TGCGCCAGCTATATCGGAGGGTCTACCACAGATACGCAGTATTTT. Its translation is CASYIGGSTTDTQYF.

This chain connects TRBV11-3 to TRBJ2-3; no reliable D call. Germline V gives CDR1 SGHNT, CDR2 YENEEA. The CDR3 has 13 residues. The V end was cut by 0 bases, the J end by 5 bases, with 6 bases between. The CDR3: CASSLELLDTQYF. The CDR3 DNA reads TGTGCCAGCAGCTTAGAATTGTTAGATACGCAGTATTTT.

The chain employs TRBV5-1 and TRBJ2-2, with TRBD2 matching 14 bases. Germline V gene data show CDR1 as SGHRS and CDR2 as YFSETQ. J gave up 5 bases and V 4 bases, and 7 bases lay outside the gene matches. The CDR3 covers 17 residues. The CDR3 reads CASSHGLAGGGTGELFF. CDR3 DNA sequence: TGCGCCAGCAGCCACGGACTAGCGGGAGGAGGGACCGGGGAGCTGTTTTTT.

A single count supports this clone. The rearrangement joins TRBV18 to TRBJ2-3; the D gene is possibly TRBD1 (6 bases). Germline CDR1 is KGHSH and CDR2 is LQKENI. The length of the CDR3 is 13 residues. The V and J ends lost 3 bases and 6 bases respectively, with 10 bases between them. The chain's CDR3 is CASSPGAKDTQYF. CDR3 nucleotides: TGTGCCAGCTCACCGGGGGCGAAGGATACGCAGTATTTT.

J is TRBJ1-4 and V is TRBV10-2, with D unclear. Germline V CDR1 and CDR2: WSHSY, SAAADI. Trimming left V 0 bases short and J 6 bases short, with 8 bases between. This CDR3 is 14 amino acids long. For the CDR3, the DNA is TGCGCCAGCAGTGAGTCAGCGCTTCATGAAAAACTGTTTTTT. Translated, it gives CASSESALHEKLFF.

This clone was counted once. The chain links TRBV5-5 to TRBJ1-4; perhaps TRBD1 as D (6 bases). This CDR3 has 12 amino acids. Germline V gene sequence: CDR1 SGHKS, CDR2 YYEKEE (reference sequence). V was cut by 3 bases and J by 14 bases, with 14 bases left in between. CDR3: CASSYQGQTLFF. The DNA of the CDR3 is TGTGCCAGCAGCTACCAAGGACAGACTCTGTTTTTT.

The J gene is TRBJ2-2, the V gene TRBV7-9; maybe TRBD2 (5 bases). The V end was cut by 5 bases, the J end by 4 bases, with 11 bases between. The CDR3 covers 14 residues. Germline values: CDR1 SEHNR, CDR2 FQNEAQ (reference sequence). The CDR3 region is CASSPRVGTGELFF. The CDR3 DNA follows: TGTGCCAGCAGCCCGCGGGTAGGCACCGGGGAGCTGTTTTTT.

To note about this clone: Within the sample, other DNA sequences also encode this same CDR3. The chain recombines TRBV11-3 with TRBJ2-7; 10 bases align to TRBD2. The CDR3 extends over 13 amino acids. The germline V gene has CDR1 SGHNT and CDR2 YENEEA. Trimming removed 3 bases from V and 4 bases from J; junction bases left unmatched: 0. In DNA, the CDR3 is TGTGCCAGCAGCTTTAGCGGGGGGTACGAGCAGTACTTC. It is translated as CASSFSGGYEQYF.

The genes are TRBV5-1 and TRBJ2-7; possible D gene TRBD1, 6 bases. Germline CDR1 and CDR2: SGHRS and YFSETQ. CDR3 length equals 15 residues. Trimming stripped 0 bases from V and 2 bases from J, with 12 bases between. The CDR3 nucleotides read TGCGCCAGCAGCTTGGTAATGGACAGACCCTACGAGCAGTACTTC. Encoded protein: CASSLVMDRPYEQYF.

The rearrangement links TRBV5-6 to TRBJ2-3, with D perhaps TRBD2 (5 bases). The CDR3 runs 12 residues. Germline CDR1 reads SGHDT; CDR2 reads YYEEEE. V was shortened by 2 bases and J by 11 bases, with 12 bases between the two germline ends. The DNA of the CDR3 is TGTGCCAGCAGCTTCTCCCCGGGGTTGCAGTATTTT. Its translation: CASSFSPGLQYF.

This clone was counted a few times. V usage is TRBV4-1 and J usage is TRBJ1-2; 7 bases line up with TRBD1. The V gene end was trimmed by 1 base and the J gene end by 0 bases; junction bases not matched to a gene: 14. The CDR3 has 19 residues. Looked up from germline, CDR1 is MGHRA and CDR2 is YSYEKL. CDR3 DNA: TGCGCCAGCAGCCAAGCCGGGACAGCCGGGGCCTCAGCTAACTATGGCTACACCTTC. It specifies CASSQAGTAGASANYGYTF.

The chain combines TRBV5-1 with TRBJ2-1; 10 bases align to TRBD2. The CDR3 extends over 13 amino acids. Germline CDR1 reads SGHRS; CDR2 reads YFSETQ. Trimming took 1 base from V and 15 from J; bases not matched to a gene: 7. CDR3 sequence reads: CASSLILAGNWFF. The DNA of the CDR3 is TGCGCCAGCAGCTTGATACTAGCGGGGAACTGGTTCTTC.

This clone appeared a few times. The chain links TRBV6-1 to TRBJ2-1; 10 nucleotides match TRBD2. The V and J ends lost 10 bases and 0 bases, in that order; junction bases with no gene match: 3. The CDR3 is 14 amino acids. The germline V gene has CDR1 MNHNS and CDR2 SASEGT. The CDR3 coding sequence is TGTGCCATTGCTAGCGGGGGCTCCTACAATGAGCAGTTCTTC. As protein: CAIASGGSYNEQFF.

The chain couples TRBV4-1 to TRBJ2-3, with a tentative D call TRBD1 (6 bases). The germline gives CDR1 MGHRA, CDR2 YSYEKL. Trimming shortened V by 4 bases and J by 2 bases, and 16 bases separated the two germline ends. The CDR3 is made up of 16 amino acids. Here the CDR3 reads CASSPRGQSFTDTQYF. The CDR3 DNA reads TGCGCCAGCAGCCCCAGGGGACAATCATTCACAGATACGCAGTATTTT.

The genes are TRBV11-1 and TRBJ2-7; D gene uncertain. Germline V gene sequence: CDR1 SGHAT, CDR2 FQDESV (reference sequence). Trimming stripped 7 bases from V and 7 bases from J, with 5 bases between. This CDR3 contains 9 residues. The CDR3 DNA reads TGTGCCAGCAAACGTGAGCAGTACTTC. This sequence encodes CASKREQYF.

This chain links TRBV5-6 with TRBJ1-1; D perhaps matches TRBD1 (5 bases). This CDR3 comprises 13 residues. V lost 7 bases, J lost 7 bases, and 17 bases lay in between. CDR1 and CDR2 (germline): SGHDT, YYEEEE. The CDR3 reads CASGSPIRDEAFF. The CDR3 DNA is TGTGCCAGCGGTTCTCCCATCAGGGATGAAGCTTTCTTT.

Only a few counts were recorded for this clone. CDR3 nucleotide sequence: TGCAGCGTTGAAAGAGGGACAGGGATCTACGAGCAGTACTTC. It yields the protein CSVERGTGIYEQYF. This chain joins TRBV29-1 and TRBJ2-7; 9 bases map to TRBD1. With 2 bases clipped from V and 3 bases from J, the junction kept 5 bases outside the gene matches. The V gene's germline CDR1 is SQVTM and CDR2 ANQGSEA. The CDR3 is 14 residues long.

The chain employs TRBV30 and TRBJ2-1; D is possibly TRBD2 (6 bases). The CDR3 loop spans 13 amino acids. Germline V gene lookup returns CDR1 GTSNPN and CDR2 SVGIG (reference sequence). The V end was cut by 4 bases, the J end by 0 bases, with 7 bases between. CDR3 amino acids: CAWTGSSYNEQFF. The CDR3 coding sequence is TGTGCCTGGACCGGGAGCTCCTACAATGAGCAGTTCTTC.

The V and J genes are TRBV10-1 and TRBJ2-7; possibly TRBD1 for D (5 bases). Germline loops: CDR1 WNHNN, CDR2 SYGVQD (reference sequence). The CDR3 covers 14 residues. Trimming took off 6 bases at V and 6 bases at J, with 18 bases between the two ends. The DNA of the CDR3 is TGCGCCAGCAGGGATCCTTACCAGGGTTTCGAGCAGTACTTC. It is translated as CASRDPYQGFEQYF.

The V call is TRBV5-1, the J call TRBJ1-4, with D unresolved. CDR1 and CDR2 (germline): SGHRS, YFSETQ. Trimming removed 0 bases from V and 6 bases from J, with 9 bases in between. The CDR3 has 14 amino acids. CDR3 sequence (DNA): TGCGCCAGCAGCTTGGGCCACATTCATGAAAAACTGTTTTTT. As protein: CASSLGHIHEKLFF.

The chain recombines TRBV4-2 with TRBJ1-2; perhaps TRBD1 as D (5 bases). This CDR3 contains 15 residues. The germline V gene has CDR1 LGHNA and CDR2 YNFKEQ. The V and J ends lost 0 bases and 8 bases respectively, with 16 bases between them. This CDR3 reads CASSQESGRADGYTF. CDR3 sequence (DNA): TGTGCCAGCAGCCAAGAATCAGGCAGGGCGGACGGCTACACCTTC.

V and J are TRBV6-1 and TRBJ1-3, with D possibly matching TRBD1 (6 bases). The CDR3 has 14 residues. CDR1 and CDR2 (germline): MNHNS, SASEGT. Trimming pared 3 bases from V and 2 bases from J, leaving 8 bases between. CDR3 residues: CASSERGAGNTIYF. CDR3 nucleotide sequence: TGTGCCAGCAGTGAGAGGGGGGCTGGAAACACCATATATTTT.

CDR3 amino acids: CASSFGQLNTEAFF. The CDR3 bases are TGTGCCAGCAGCTTCGGACAGTTGAACACTGAAGCTTTCTTT. The gene calls are TRBV7-9 and TRBJ1-1, with D maybe TRBD1 (6 bases). V gave up 3 bases and J gave up 0 bases, with 8 bases separating them. The CDR3 spans 14 residues. Looked up from germline, CDR1 is SEHNR and CDR2 is FQNEAQ (reference sequence).

The chain combines TRBV14 with TRBJ1-1, with 10 bases aligning to TRBD1. V lost 4 bases to trimming and J lost 6 bases; unmatched junction nucleotides: 8. CDR1 and CDR2 from the germline V gene are SGHDN and FVKESK. The CDR3 spans 15 residues. CDR3 nucleotide sequence: TGTGCCAGCAGCCTCCGGACAGGGGGATTAGCTGAAGCTTTCTTT. This gives the protein CASSLRTGGLAEAFF.

J is TRBJ1-3 and V is TRBV10-2, with D hard to call. This CDR3 contains 14 residues. The V end was cut by 8 bases, the J end by 0 bases, with 11 bases between. CDR1 and CDR2 (germline): WSHSY, SAAADI. CDR3 bases: TGCGCCAGCGGCGAGGACGTCTCTGGAAACACCATATATTTT. Protein product: CASGEDVSGNTIYF.

The chain has TRBV19 and TRBJ2-2, with 7 bases matching TRBD2. Germline CDR1 LNHDA, CDR2 SQIVND (reference sequence). This CDR3 is 15 amino acids long. Losses at the gene ends were 7 bases for V and 6 bases for J; bases not matched to a gene: 11. The CDR3 sequence is CASTVGGSPPGELFF. DNA of the CDR3: TGTGCCAGTACCGTCGGGGGGTCTCCACCCGGGGAGCTGTTTTTT.

The J gene is TRBJ1-2, the V gene TRBV28, with D uncertain. Germline assignment: CDR1 MDHEN and CDR2 SYDVKM. CDR3 length: 14 amino acids. Between the trimmed V and J ends, which lost 3 bases and 6 bases, there was a span of 14 bases. The CDR3 sequence is CASSLSGDFNGYTF. As DNA, the CDR3 is TGTGCCAGCAGTTTGAGCGGAGACTTTAATGGCTACACCTTC.

V is TRBV5-1 and J is TRBJ2-7, with 7 bases lining up with TRBD1. From germline, CDR1 is SGHRS and CDR2 YFSETQ. The length of the CDR3 is 14 residues. V was clipped by 3 bases and J by 3 bases; unmatched bases: 6. CDR3 sequence: CASSWGTEIYEQYF. DNA for the CDR3: TGCGCCAGCAGCTGGGGGACAGAGATCTACGAGCAGTACTTC.

The chain couples TRBV2 to TRBJ1-1; possibly TRBD1 for D (6 bases). Per germline, CDR1 SNHLY and CDR2 FYNNEI. V was shortened by 7 bases and J by 0 bases, with 18 bases between the two germline ends. This CDR3 is 16 amino acids long. The CDR3 DNA is TGTGCCAGCACCGAGACAGGTCTGGGGATGAACACTGAAGCTTTCTTT. This encodes CASTETGLGMNTEAFF.

The V gene is TRBV5-1, the J gene TRBJ1-2, with D maybe TRBD1 (5 bases). The CDR3 consists of 14 residues. Germline assignment: CDR1 SGHRS and CDR2 YFSETQ. Trimming stripped 0 bases from V and 5 bases from J, with 11 bases between. CDR3 amino acids: CASSLAGAEYGYTF. The CDR3 nucleotides read TGCGCCAGCAGCTTGGCCGGGGCAGAGTATGGCTACACCTTC.

The V and J genes are TRBV29-1 and TRBJ2-1; D is undetermined. The CDR3 is made up of 12 amino acids. V was shortened by 2 bases and J by 10 bases, with 12 bases between the two germline ends. Germline V gene data show CDR1 as SQVTM and CDR2 as ANQGSEA. CDR3 bases: TGCAGCGTTGAACGCTTACAGAACGAGCAGTTCTTC. Encoded protein: CSVERLQNEQFF.